What follows are 28 T cell receptor beta chains derived from one specimen sequenced in a study of T cells in Graves' hyperthyroidism and ophthalmopathy (dated by TCRdb to the late 2010s). Receptor amplification or capture employed multiplex PCR. Data came from an Illumina HiSeq 2000. The TCR beta CDR3 regions were amplified from RNA transcripts. The first round of RT-PCR for the TCR CDR3 was performed with the HTBI primer set and the Qiagen OneStep RT-PCR kit. Through fastp at Q25 and MiXCR, TCRdb rebuilt clones from the public reads, retaining in-frame beta chains. Each CDR3 protein appears once, grouped with its most common genes and DNA. The sample table contains about 570,000 distinct CDR3 sequences; only one count was recorded for more than 45% of them. The ten largest clones add up to around a fifth of the sample. Sequencing was performed on peripheral blood or thyroid tissue (not recorded which). All receptors come from an adult woman with Graves' disease, either hyperthyroidism or ophthalmopathy (not recorded which).

The chain uses TRBV29-1 and TRBJ1-3; 7 nucleotides align to TRBD1. The length of the CDR3 is 15 residues. CDR1 is SQVTM and CDR2 is ANQGSEA in the germline V gene. J gave up 0 bases and V 5 bases, and 7 bases lay outside the gene matches. CDR3 nucleotide sequence: TGCAGCGTTATGACAGGGACCAACTCTGGAAACACCATATATTTT. As protein: CSVMTGTNSGNTIYF.

This clonotype was observed many times. This chain joins TRBV7-2 and TRBJ1-6; D possibly corresponds to TRBD1 (6 bases). The CDR3 is made up of 15 amino acids. V shed 2 bases and J shed 10 bases, with 15 bases lying between them. CDR1 and CDR2 (germline): SGHTA, FQGNSA. As DNA, the CDR3 is TGTGCCAGCAGCTTAAGAGGGGGAGGTGACTCACCCCTCCACTTT. Protein sequence: CASSLRGGGDSPLHF.

This clonotype occurred a few times. The J gene is TRBJ1-5, the V gene TRBV6-1; TRBD1 aligns across 7 bases. V dropped 4 bases and J dropped 6; count of bases not matched to a gene: 9. In germline, CDR1 is MNHNS, CDR2 SASEGT. The CDR3 spans 15 residues. The CDR3 DNA is TGTGCCAGCAGTGGAAGGGGGCATGTGAGTCAGCCCCAGCATTTT. Its protein is CASSGRGHVSQPQHF.

Concerning this clonotype itself: A much larger clone sits a single nucleotide away, making a read error possible. This sequence joins TRBV27 and TRBJ1-1; 10 nucleotides align to TRBD1. J gave up 7 bases and V 4 bases, and 3 bases lay outside the gene matches. This CDR3 region has 13 residues. Germline assignment: CDR1 MNHEY and CDR2 SMNVEV (reference sequence). The CDR3 here is CASSSRDRGEAFF. The CDR3 bases are TGTGCCAGCAGTTCCCGGGACAGGGGTGAAGCTTTCTTT.

This clonotype was seen a few times. The V and J genes are TRBV25-1 and TRBJ1-4, with a weak D call TRBD1 (5 bases). The CDR3 extends over 17 amino acids. Germline V gives CDR1 MGHDK, CDR2 SYGVNS. Trimming pared 3 bases from V and 8 bases from J, leaving 22 bases between. CDR3 DNA: TGTGCCAGCAGTGAGCCCACACAGGACCCCTTCGGCGAAAAACTGTTTTTT. Its translation: CASSEPTQDPFGEKLFF. Variable domain in full (rest from reference TRBV25-1 and TRBJ1-4): EADIYQTPRYLVIGTGKKITLECSQTMGHDKMYWYQQDPGMELHLIHYSYGVNSTEKGDLSSESTVSRIRTEHFPLTLESARPSHTSQYLCASSEPTQDPFGEKLFFGSGTQLSVL.

This clonotype was seen repeatedly, ten times or more. This chain connects TRBV5-4 to TRBJ1-2; weak D call: TRBD1 (5 bases). The V end lost 4 bases, the J end lost 6 bases, and 16 bases lay between the germline ends. This CDR3 contains 14 residues. Per the germline V gene, CDR1 is SGHNT and CDR2 is YYREEE (reference sequence). The CDR3 DNA follows: TGTGCCAGCAGCCTACCGATGGGGGAGAATGGCTACACCTTC. Its protein product is CASSLPMGENGYTF.

The chain has TRBV10-3 and TRBJ1-5; possible D gene TRBD1, 5 bases. V lost 4 bases and J lost 5, with 12 bases in between. There are 14 residues in the CDR3. CDR1 ENHRY and CDR2 SYGVKD come from the germline V gene. CDR3 coding DNA: TGTGCCATCAGTGTTGACAGAGTCGATCAGCCCCAGCATTTT. As protein: CAISVDRVDQPQHF.

The chain has TRBV24-1 and TRBJ1-1; possibly TRBD1 for D (5 bases). The CDR3 contains 14 residues. The germline V gene encodes CDR1 KGHDR and CDR2 SFDVKD. Trimming cost V 4 bases and J 9 bases, with 17 bases left between them. The CDR3 is CATSDPDKGGKAFF. CDR3 nucleotides: TGTGCCACCAGTGACCCGGACAAAGGCGGGAAAGCTTTCTTT.

In its sample, this clonotype was seen a few times. The V and J genes are TRBV28 and TRBJ1-2; D remains ambiguous. CDR1 MDHEN and CDR2 SYDVKM come from the germline V gene. V lost 6 bases to trimming and J lost 4 bases, with 12 bases between them. CDR3 size: 13 residues. CDR3 sequence (DNA): TGTGCCAGCAGGGCTGGGGTCCGCTATGGCTACACCTTC. It translates to CASRAGVRYGYTF.

The chain uses TRBV6-4 and TRBJ1-6, with D possibly TRBD1 on 5 matching bases. The CDR3 consists of 14 residues. V shed 5 bases and J shed 4 bases, with 9 bases lying between them. Germline values: CDR1 MRHNA, CDR2 SNTAGT. The CDR3 region has the DNA TGTGCCAGCAGTTCCGGGGGTTATAATTCACCCCTCCACTTT. Translating it yields CASSSGGYNSPLHF.

This chain connects TRBV20-1 to TRBJ1-2; tentatively, D is TRBD1 (5 bases). Germline V gene data show CDR1 as DFQATT and CDR2 as SNEGSKA (reference sequence). The V end lost 5 bases, the J end lost 4 bases, and 14 bases lay between the germline ends. This CDR3 spans 13 amino acids. The CDR3, as DNA: TGCAGTGCTGAGAGGGGACGGGGCTATGGCTACACCTTC. Translating it yields CSAERGRGYGYTF.

Ten or more counts support this clonotype. The V call is TRBV11-2, the J call TRBJ2-7, with 9 bases matching TRBD2. The CDR3 loop spans 14 amino acids. Germline V lookup: CDR1 SGHAT, CDR2 FQNNGV. With 0 bases clipped from V and 3 bases from J, the junction kept 0 bases outside the gene matches. This CDR3 is CASSLDSGSYEQYF. CDR3 DNA: TGTGCCAGCAGCTTAGATAGCGGGAGCTACGAGCAGTACTTC.

This clonotype was seen repeatedly, ten times or more. V gene TRBV7-9 combines with J gene TRBJ2-5; D is unclear. With 6 bases removed from V and 5 bases from J, the gap between germline ends came to 10 bases. Germline V gene lookup returns CDR1 SEHNR and CDR2 FQNEAQ (reference sequence). The CDR3 runs to 12 residues. This chain's CDR3 is CASRAIGETQYF. DNA for the CDR3: TGTGCCAGCAGGGCGATAGGGGAGACCCAGTACTTC.

The chain couples TRBV7-3 to TRBJ2-3; 7 positions agree with TRBD2. The germline gives CDR1 SGHTA, CDR2 FQGTGA. The trim removed 2 bases at V and 6 bases at J, leaving 5 bases unmatched. The CDR3 covers 14 residues. The CDR3 here is CASSLGLEVDTQYF. In DNA, the CDR3 is TGTGCCAGCAGCTTAGGACTAGAAGTTGATACGCAGTATTTT.

This clonotype appeared many times. The V and J genes are TRBV7-2 and TRBJ1-2; a weak D match, TRBD1 (6 bases). Trimming pared 4 bases from V and 6 bases from J, leaving 9 bases between. This CDR3 region has 12 residues. The V gene's germline CDR1 is SGHTA and CDR2 FQGNSA. CDR3: CASSSTGHGYTF. The CDR3 nucleotides are TGTGCCAGCAGCTCGACAGGCCATGGCTACACCTTC.

This clonotype was seen a few times. This rearrangement joins TRBV29-1 to TRBJ1-1; D unresolved. The CDR3 sequence is 12 residues long. In germline, CDR1 is SQVTM, CDR2 ANQGSEA. The V gene lost 6 bases and the J gene lost 2 bases, with 10 bases spanning the gap. As DNA, the CDR3 is TGCAGCGTGGGAGTAGGAAACACTGAAGCTTTCTTT. Protein sequence: CSVGVGNTEAFF.

This clonotype was found many times. The chain uses TRBV5-1 and TRBJ2-7; the match to TRBD2 covers 11 bases. V was clipped by 1 base and J by 4 bases; unmatched bases: 13. The CDR3 has 18 residues. CDR1 and CDR2 (germline): SGHRS, YFSETQ. Here the CDR3 reads CASSLISALAGVDYEQYF. The CDR3 DNA reads TGCGCCAGCAGCTTGATCTCCGCACTAGCGGGAGTGGATTACGAGCAGTACTTC.

This clonotype was seen repeatedly, ten times or more. The V and J genes are TRBV7-9 and TRBJ2-5, with 11 bases identical to TRBD1. In germline, CDR1 is SEHNR, CDR2 FQNEAQ (reference sequence). The CDR3 is made up of 17 amino acids. With 5 bases clipped from V and 1 base from J, the junction kept 9 bases outside the gene matches. The CDR3 DNA reads TGTGCCAGCAGCCGGACAGGGGGCGTGGGCCCCCAAGAGACCCAGTACTTC. The encoded protein is CASSRTGGVGPQETQYF.

This clonotype was found many times. This rearrangement joins TRBV28 to TRBJ1-1; the D is unclear. From germline, CDR1 is MDHEN and CDR2 SYDVKM. The CDR3 is 13 amino acids. Trimming shortened V by 4 bases and J by 1 base, and 7 bases separated the two germline ends. Here the CDR3 DNA reads TGTGCCAGCAGTTCCCACGCGAACACTGAAGCTTTCTTT. As protein: CASSSHANTEAFF.

The chain employs TRBV7-2 and TRBJ2-2, with D tentatively TRBD1 (5 bases). With 5 bases removed from V and 2 bases from J, the gap between germline ends came to 12 bases. Germline-derived CDR1 and CDR2 are SGHTA and FQGNSA. This CDR3 spans 15 amino acids. This CDR3 is CASSATGSNTGELFF. The CDR3 DNA reads as TGTGCCAGCAGCGCAACAGGCAGTAACACCGGGGAGCTGTTTTTT.

This clonotype has at least ten counts. The V gene is TRBV12-3 or TRBV12-4, the J gene TRBJ1-1; TRBD1 matches 7 bases. CDR3 length: 14 residues. Trimming removed 6 bases from V and 6 bases from J; junction bases left unmatched: 10. The CDR3 here is CASSLNRGRPEAFF. The CDR3, as DNA: TGTGCCAGCAGCCTGAACAGGGGACGGCCTGAAGCTTTCTTT.

This chain joins TRBV19 and TRBJ2-6, with unresolved D. The DNA matches TRBJ2-1 better at its end, which makes the J call doubtful. The CDR3 is 12 residues long. From germline, CDR1 is LNHDA and CDR2 SQIVND (reference sequence). In DNA form, the CDR3 reads TGTGCCAGTAGTATTGGGGTCAGAGAGCAGTTCTTC. Protein product: CASSIGVREQFF.

The V call is TRBV7-9, the J call TRBJ2-7, with D perhaps matching TRBD1 (6 bases). CDR3 length: 14 residues. In germline, CDR1 is SEHNR, CDR2 FQNEAQ (reference sequence). The germline V and J ends were trimmed by 5 bases and 5 bases, with 16 bases remaining between them. The CDR3 spells CASSVYRERDEQYF. CDR3 nucleotides: TGTGCCAGCAGCGTCTACAGGGAGCGCGACGAGCAGTACTTC.

This clonotype occurred many times. This chain joins TRBV28 and TRBJ1-5, with a tentative D call TRBD1 (5 bases). Trimming removed 5 bases at V and 5 bases at J, with 16 bases between. The CDR3 is made up of 15 amino acids. Germline V gene sequence: CDR1 MDHEN, CDR2 SYDVKM. CDR3 nucleotides: TGTGCCAGCAGTCCCCGTGGGGCGGGGGATCAGCCCCAGCATTTT. As protein: CASSPRGAGDQPQHF.

This clonotype was detected ten times or more. Given the absence of the conserved phenylalanine or tryptophan at the CDR3 end, a read error is likely. The DNA is omitted, as the CDR3 cannot be located on it reliably, and the CDR3 follows TCRdb's listing. J is TRBJ2-7 and V is TRBV5-1; the table's TRBD2 call for D was not verified on the DNA. The CDR3 extends over 12 residues, inclusive of both ends. The V gene's germline CDR1 is SGHRS and CDR2 YFSETQ. This CDR3 reads CASNGPSAFKLI.

This clonotype was seen a few times. The gene calls are TRBV7-2 and TRBJ2-7, with TRBD2 matching over 8 bases. Germline V gene sequence: CDR1 SGHTA, CDR2 FQGNSA. V shed 7 bases and J 0 bases; nucleotides not matched to a gene: 8. This CDR3 spans 15 amino acids. Here the CDR3 reads CASILSGTRSYEQYF. The CDR3 nucleotides read TGTGCCAGCATCCTTAGCGGGACTCGCTCCTACGAGCAGTACTTC.

The rearrangement links TRBV7-9 to TRBJ2-7; D unclear. This CDR3 spans 14 amino acids. The V gene lost 4 bases and the J gene lost 1 base, with 11 bases spanning the gap. Germline assignment: CDR1 SEHNR and CDR2 FQNEAQ (reference sequence). As DNA, the CDR3 is TGTGCCAGCAGCTCAGAGGAGTGGTCCTACGAGCAGTACTTC. It codes for CASSSEEWSYEQYF.

This clonotype appeared a few times. The chain recombines TRBV7-9 with TRBJ2-2, with 9 bases lining up with TRBD2. Germline lookup yields CDR1 SEHNR and CDR2 FQNEAQ (reference sequence). Trimming took 5 bases from V and 6 from J; bases not matched to a gene: 10. The CDR3 extends over 16 amino acids. The CDR3 sequence is CASSPLGRGRAGELFF. In nucleotides, the CDR3 is TGTGCCAGCAGCCCACTGGGACGCGGGAGGGCCGGGGAGCTGTTTTTT.